This TCR beta chain was recovered during a study of cytomegalovirus exposure and HLA in healthy donors. Study-wide findings and caveats: Previous analysis showed most TCR beta V segments were productive about 87% or about 30% of the time.

V lost 2 bases to trimming and J lost 1 base; unmatched junction nucleotides: 4. This CDR3 region has 18 residues. Germline V gene sequence: CDR1 KGHSH, CDR2 LQKENI. Amplification used 60 Vbeta primers and 13 Jbeta primers. The method was immunoSEQ multiplex PCR; TCRdb's version includes in-frame clones alone and lacks a portion of them. The table shows about 82,000 clones, with under 80% occurring only once. On this clone: Its specificity is unknown.

The V and J genes are TRBV18 and TRBJ2-6, with TRBD1 matching over 11 bases. The TCR sequence derives from a human donor in good health. Specimen: PBMCs. CDR3 loop: CASSPTGTGGSGANVLTF. CDR3 sequence (DNA): TGTGCCAGCTCACCAACCGGGACAGGGGGGTCTGGGGCCAACGTCCTGACTTTC.